This T cell receptor beta chain was captured in a study of shared clonotypes between healthy human individuals. Study-wide background: Researchers assigned three CD4 naive, three CD4 memory, two CD8 naive and one CD8 memory plate to each donor.

Comments on this clone: What it binds is not known.

Germline V gene lookup returns CDR1 SNHLY and CDR2 FYNNEI. Deletions cut 7 bases from V and 7 bases from J, with 16 bases between. The CDR3 loop spans 13 amino acids. It was at deep level that the assay was run. The genomic DNA of each subset was split evenly across several immunoSEQ plates. The data were produced by immunoSEQ multiplex PCR, yet TCRdb's version contains in-frame clones alone and is incomplete. The sample includes 2 million or so clones, about 94% seen only once; the top ten take 0.9% to 1.4%. Regarding the study as a whole: Generation probabilities of non-shared clonotypes were lower (relative to those shared by all four donors).

Naive CD8 populations comprised CD45RO-negative cells positively selected for CCR7, excluding terminally differentiated effector memory CD45RA+ cells. This receptor was taken from a man between 18 and 35 years old in good health. The rearrangement joins TRBV2 to TRBJ1-1; D might be TRBD1 (6 bases). Material: naive CD8+ T cells sorted from blood. The CDR3 DNA reads as TGTGCCAGCAAAGAGTCCACAGGGATTGAAGCTTTCTTT. Residues: CASKESTGIEAFF.